A selection of T cell receptor beta chains follows, all from one sample in a study of cytomegalovirus exposure and HLA in healthy donors. Profiling relied on immunoSEQ multiplex PCR, and the TCRdb table lists in-frame clones only, not all of them. This repertoire shows some 250,000 clones, around 86% found once; its top ten account for about 1.2%. Specimen: PBMCs. The receptors originated from a woman younger than 45 in good health and CMV-seropositive. Each CDR3 is given with its conserved first and last residue. A D gene is named only where the DNA matches it firmly. Some rows mark clone size as missing; the rest say once, few, many or name a class of expanded clone.

j_call v_call d_call clone_size cdr3_nt cdr3_aa
TRBJ2-3 TRBV7-6 TRBD1 once TGTGCCAGCAGCTTAGTACAGGGGGATACGCAGTATTTT CASSLVQGDTQYF
TRBJ2-7 TRBV5-6 TRBD1 - TGTGCCAGCAGCAAGGACAGGGTGGAGCAGTACTTC CASSKDRVEQYF
TRBJ1-3 TRBV30 TRBD1 - TGTGCCTGGGGAGCGGAGGGGGCTAACACCATATATTTT CAWGAEGANTIYF
TRBJ2-7 TRBV4-1 - few TGCGCCAGCAGCCAAGGGCGGGGCTCCTACGAGCAGTACTTC CASSQGRGSYEQYF
TRBJ2-1 TRBV10-3 TRBD2 - TGTGCCATCAGTGATCCCCACCTGCCGGGACTAGCGGGAAACAATGAGCAGTTCTTC CAISDPHLPGLAGNNEQFF
TRBJ1-1 TRBV4-1 TRBD1 - TGCGCCAGCAGCCACCTCTCGGACAGGGGGAAGGAAAATTCCGAAGCTTTCTTT CASSHLSDRGKENSEAFF
TRBJ2-7 TRBV15 - - TGTGCCACCAGCAGGAGGGTAGCGGACGAGCAGTACTTC CATSRRVADEQYF
TRBJ2-1 TRBV18 - - TGTGCCAGCTCACCGCTGATTGGGAGAGGGTACAATGAGCAGTTCTTC CASSPLIGRGYNEQFF
TRBJ1-4 TRBV18 - - TGTGCCAGCTCACCCGCAACTAATGAAAAACTGTTTTTT CASSPATNEKLFF
TRBJ2-1 TRBV13 - - TGTGCCAGCAGCGTAGCGGTCGTTTACAATGAGCAGTTCTTC CASSVAVVYNEQFF
TRBJ1-1 TRBV27 TRBD1 - TGTGCCAGCAGTGGGGGACAGGGGCCCATCCAAGCTTTCTTT CASSGGQGPIQAFF
TRBJ2-4 TRBV10-3 TRBD1 - TGTGCCATCAGTGAAAAAGGGGGACAGACTGCCAAAAACATTCAGTACTTC CAISEKGGQTAKNIQYF
TRBJ2-7 TRBV19 TRBD1 - TGTGCCAGTAGCACAACCGGGACAGGGTTCCCCGAGCAGTACTTC CASSTTGTGFPEQYF
TRBJ1-3 TRBV5-1 TRBD1 - TGCGCCAGCAGCCTGGGACAGGGGTCGACTGGAAGCACCATATATTTT CASSLGQGSTGSTIYF
TRBJ2-5 TRBV2 - - TGTGCCAGCAGTGAGGGGCGGTCCGGGACCCAGTACTTC CASSEGRSGTQYF
TRBJ2-7 TRBV19 - - TGTGCCAGTAGTAGGGGGGACAGAAACTACGAGCAGTACTTC CASSRGDRNYEQYF
TRBJ1-2 TRBV30 - - TGTGCCTGGAGTTCAAAAAAGAGGGCCTCTCTGGTCTGGGGCTACACCTTC CAWSSKKRASLVWGYTF
TRBJ2-7 TRBV28 TRBD2 once TGTGCCAGCAGCTGGACTAGCGGGAGTTCCGGCTACGAGCAGTACTTC CASSWTSGSSGYEQYF
TRBJ2-1 TRBV27 TRBD2 few TGTGCCAGCAGTTCCGGGACTAGCGGAAACAATGAGCAGTTCTTC CASSSGTSGNNEQFF
TRBJ1-3 TRBV19 - few TGTGCCAGTAGTATCCAGGTTTCTACTGGAAACACCATATATTTT CASSIQVSTGNTIYF
TRBJ2-7 TRBV28 - - TGTGCCAGCAGTGCCCTGGCAGACGAGCAGTACTTC CASSALADEQYF
TRBJ1-5 TRBV6-5 - - TGTGCCAGCAGTTACGCAGGCGATCAGCCCCAGCATTTT CASSYAGDQPQHF
TRBJ1-1 TRBV5-1 TRBD1 - TGCGCCAGCAGCAAGGGACAGGGGTTTGAAGCTTTCTTT CASSKGQGFEAFF
TRBJ2-2 TRBV28 TRBD2 - TGTGCCAGCAGTCGGGGGACTATAGTGGCCGGGGAGCTGTTTTTT CASSRGTIVAGELFF
TRBJ2-5 TRBV29-1 TRBD1 - TGCAGCGTTGAGGTCGACAGGGCAGAGACCCAGTACTTC CSVEVDRAETQYF
TRBJ2-7 TRBV27 - - TGTGCCAGCAGTTTATCGAGGGGGACAAAGACCTACGAGCAGTACTTC CASSLSRGTKTYEQYF
TRBJ2-5 TRBV10-3 - - TGTGCCATCAGTGAGAGGCAGGGCCAAGAGACCCAGTACTTC CAISERQGQETQYF
TRBJ2-2 TRBV9 - few TGTGCCAGCAGCGTATCAACCGGGGAGCTGTTTTTT CASSVSTGELFF
TRBJ1-1 TRBV4-1 - - TGCGCCAGCAGCCCCCAGACAGGTAGTAGCACTGAAGCTTTCTTT CASSPQTGSSTEAFF
TRBJ2-1 TRBV15 - once TGTGCCACCAGCAGAGGAAGAGTAGCAGGGGACAATGAGCAGTTCTTC CATSRGRVAGDNEQFF
TRBJ2-3 TRBV11-3 - - TGTGCCAGCAGCTCCTATGGGGGGACGGCCACAGATACGCAGTATTTT CASSSYGGTATDTQYF
TRBJ2-7 TRBV28 TRBD2 - TGTGCCAGCAGTTTATATCTAGCGGGAGGACCCTACGAGCAGTACTTC CASSLYLAGGPYEQYF
TRBJ1-4 TRBV5-4 - - TGTGCCAGTTCCTACAGCGGACCCCTCGAAAAACTGTTTTTT CASSYSGPLEKLFF
TRBJ2-7 TRBV5-1 - few TGCGCCAGCAGCTTGATCCCAGGCTCCTACGAGCAGTACTTC CASSLIPGSYEQYF
TRBJ2-1 TRBV30 - - TGTGCCTGGAGTGGACAGTACAATGAGCAGTTCTTC CAWSGQYNEQFF
TRBJ2-2 TRBV5-6 - once TGTGCCAGCAGCCCACAGGGCTTCACCGGGGAGCTGTTTTTT CASSPQGFTGELFF
TRBJ2-6 TRBV29-1 - - TGCAGCGTTGAAGGTAGTGGGGCCAACGTCCTGACTTTC CSVEGSGANVLTF
TRBJ1-1 TRBV5-1 - - TGCGCCAGCAGCTTGGGCGGGGTCGGGAACACTGAAGCTTTCTTT CASSLGGVGNTEAFF
TRBJ1-3 TRBV19 - few TGTGCCAGTAGTGCAAGCGGTAGCTCTGGAAACACCATATATTTT CASSASGSSGNTIYF
TRBJ1-2 TRBV28 TRBD1 - TGTGCCAGCAGCAAGCGGACAGGCCGGGGCTATGGCTACACCTTC CASSKRTGRGYGYTF
TRBJ1-2 TRBV7-2 - - TGTGCCAGCAGCTTAGCGAGGACTCCCTATGGCTACACCTTC CASSLARTPYGYTF
TRBJ2-1 TRBV5-1 TRBD1 - TGCGCCAGCAGTCGGGACAGCTCCTACAATGAGCAGTTCTTC CASSRDSSYNEQFF
TRBJ2-2 TRBV9 TRBD1 - TGTGCCAGCAGCGCAACAGGGGGACCCGCTGTTTCGGCCGGGGAGCTGTTTTTT CASSATGGPAVSAGELFF
TRBJ2-3 TRBV5-4 TRBD2 - TGTGCCAGCAGCTCCCTGGCGGGAGAGGGAACAGATACGCAGTATTTT CASSSLAGEGTDTQYF
TRBJ2-6 TRBV7-8 - once TGTGCCAGCAGCTTAGTCTGGGAGGAAATGGTCCTGACTTTC CASSLVWEEMVLTF
TRBJ2-7 TRBV5-1 TRBD1 - TGCGCCAGCAGCTTGGGGACAGGGATCGGCGAGCAGTACTTC CASSLGTGIGEQYF
TRBJ2-7 TRBV2 - - TGTGCCAGCAGTTCAATACTAGCCGGGGTCGAGCAGTACTTC CASSSILAGVEQYF
TRBJ1-4 TRBV28 - - TGTGCCAGCAGTTTATGGACAGCAACTAATGAAAAACTGTTTTTT CASSLWTATNEKLFF
TRBJ2-7 TRBV4-2 TRBD2 once TGTGCCAGCAGCCAAGCGGGAAGGACTAGCGGGAGGGCCTACGAGCAGTACTTC CASSQAGRTSGRAYEQYF
TRBJ1-5 TRBV18 TRBD1 - TGTGCCAGCTCTCCCGGGGACAGGGAGAATCAGCCCCAGCATTTT CASSPGDRENQPQHF
TRBJ1-1 TRBV30 - - TGTGCCTGGAGTCCTTACACTGAAGCTTTCTTT CAWSPYTEAFF
TRBJ1-1 TRBV6-1 - - TGTGCCAGCAGTCGAACAGGGGAAGCTTTCTTT CASSRTGEAFF
TRBJ1-1 TRBV28 TRBD1 - TGTGCCAGCAGTTCCGATTCCCACCGGACAGGGAACACTGAAGCTTTCTTT CASSSDSHRTGNTEAFF